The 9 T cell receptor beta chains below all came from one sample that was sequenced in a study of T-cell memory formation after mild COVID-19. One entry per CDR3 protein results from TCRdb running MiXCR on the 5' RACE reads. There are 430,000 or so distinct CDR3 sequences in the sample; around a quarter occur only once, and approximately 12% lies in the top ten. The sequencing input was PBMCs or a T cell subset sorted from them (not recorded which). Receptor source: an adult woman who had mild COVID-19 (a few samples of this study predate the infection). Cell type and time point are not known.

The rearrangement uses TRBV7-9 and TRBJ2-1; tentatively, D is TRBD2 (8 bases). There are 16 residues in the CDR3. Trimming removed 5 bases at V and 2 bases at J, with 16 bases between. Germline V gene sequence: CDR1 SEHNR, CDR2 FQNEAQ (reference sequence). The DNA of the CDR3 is TGTGCCAGCAGCCTAGGGGGCGGGAGGACCTACAATGAGCAGTTCTTC. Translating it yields CASSLGGGRTYNEQFF.

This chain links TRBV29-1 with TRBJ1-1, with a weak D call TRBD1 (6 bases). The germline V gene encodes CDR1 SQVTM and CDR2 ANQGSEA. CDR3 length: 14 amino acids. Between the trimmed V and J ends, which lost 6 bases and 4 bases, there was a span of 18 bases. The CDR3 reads CSVNRAGVTTEAFF. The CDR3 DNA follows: TGCAGCGTGAACAGGGCAGGGGTAACCACTGAAGCTTTCTTT.

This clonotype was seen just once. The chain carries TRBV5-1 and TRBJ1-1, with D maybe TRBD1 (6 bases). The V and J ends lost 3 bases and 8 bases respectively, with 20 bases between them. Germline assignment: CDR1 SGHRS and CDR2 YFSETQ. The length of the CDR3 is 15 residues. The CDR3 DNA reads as TGCGCCAGCAGCTACCACTATCGCTCACAGGGCGAAGCTTTCTTT. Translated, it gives CASSYHYRSQGEAFF.

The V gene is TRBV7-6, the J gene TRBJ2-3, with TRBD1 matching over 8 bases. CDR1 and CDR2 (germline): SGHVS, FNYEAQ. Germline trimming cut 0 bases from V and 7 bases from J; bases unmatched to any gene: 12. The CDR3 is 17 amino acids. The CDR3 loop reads CASSLALSGQGRNTQYF. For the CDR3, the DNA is TGTGCCAGCAGCTTAGCGTTATCCGGACAGGGACGGAATACGCAGTATTTT.

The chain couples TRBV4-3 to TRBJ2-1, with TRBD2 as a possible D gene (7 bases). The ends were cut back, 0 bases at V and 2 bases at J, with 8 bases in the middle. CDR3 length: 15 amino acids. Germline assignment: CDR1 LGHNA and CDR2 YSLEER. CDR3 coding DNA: TGCGCCAGCAGCCAAGACGGGGGGCCCTACAATGAGCAGTTCTTC. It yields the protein CASSQDGGPYNEQFF.

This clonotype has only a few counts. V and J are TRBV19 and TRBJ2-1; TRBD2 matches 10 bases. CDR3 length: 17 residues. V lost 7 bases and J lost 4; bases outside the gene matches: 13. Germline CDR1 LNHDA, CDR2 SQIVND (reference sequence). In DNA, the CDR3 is TGTGCCAGTACCATCGTCAGGACTAGCGGAGGATACAATGAGCAGTTCTTC. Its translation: CASTIVRTSGGYNEQFF.

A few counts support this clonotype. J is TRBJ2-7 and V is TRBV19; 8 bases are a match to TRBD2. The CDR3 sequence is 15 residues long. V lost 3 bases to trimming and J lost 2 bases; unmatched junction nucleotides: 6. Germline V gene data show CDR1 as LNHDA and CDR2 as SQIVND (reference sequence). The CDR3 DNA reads TGTGCCAGTAGTATCCCCGGGAGGGGCACCTACGAGCAGTACTTC. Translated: CASSIPGRGTYEQYF. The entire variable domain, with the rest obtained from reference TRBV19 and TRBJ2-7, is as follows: DGGITQSPKYLFRKEGQNVTLSCEQNLNHDAMYWYRQDPGQGLRLIYYSQIVNDFQKGDIAEGYSVSREKKESFPLTVTSAQKNPTAFYLCASSIPGRGTYEQYFGPGTRLTVT.

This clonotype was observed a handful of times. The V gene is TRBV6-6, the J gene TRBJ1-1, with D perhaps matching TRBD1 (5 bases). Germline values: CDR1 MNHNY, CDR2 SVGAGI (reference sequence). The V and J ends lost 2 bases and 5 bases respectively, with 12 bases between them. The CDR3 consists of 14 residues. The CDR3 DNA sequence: TGTGCCAGCAGTTACGGGGCCCGGGGGACTGAAGCTTTCTTT. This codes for CASSYGARGTEAFF.

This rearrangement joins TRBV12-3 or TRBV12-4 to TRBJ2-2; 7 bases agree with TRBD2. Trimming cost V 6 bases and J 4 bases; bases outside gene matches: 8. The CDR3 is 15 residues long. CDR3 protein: CASRPSGPGTGELFF. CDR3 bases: TGTGCCAGCAGACCTAGCGGTCCGGGCACCGGGGAGCTGTTTTTT.